Listed below are T cell receptor beta chains from one sample, sequenced in a study of patients and donors after allogeneic stem cell transplantation. TCRdb independently ran MiXCR on the RT-PCR reads; one entry per CDR3 protein. In the table there are about 40,000 distinct CDR3 sequences, about 30% of which are singletons. The sample comprised blood, either unsorted or a sorted T cell fraction (not recorded which). The receptors were gathered from a human donor who was either an allogeneic HSCT recipient or a stem cell or donor lymphocyte infusion donor (not recorded which). It is not recorded whose cells these are; they may come from a transplant donor. Both conserved end residues are part of each CDR3. The D gene is left open where the match is weak. Size tells how often a clone was seen (once, few, many) or the class of an expanded clone, and some rows leave it out.

v_call,d_call,clone_size,j_call,cdr3_nt,cdr3_aa
TRBV20-1,NA,NA,TRBJ2-7,TGCAGTGCTGATGGACAGAGCTACGAGCAGTACTTC,CSADGQSYEQYF
TRBV4-2,TRBD2,NA,TRBJ2-1,TGTGCCAGCAGCCCTGTAGCGGGCTGGGCCTACAATGAGCAGTTCTTC,CASSPVAGWAYNEQFF
TRBV18,TRBD2,NA,TRBJ2-1,TGTGCCAGCTCACCTGGGGCTAGCGGGTTAAACAATGAGCAGTTCTTC,CASSPGASGLNNEQFF
TRBV20-1,TRBD2,NA,TRBJ2-3,TGCAGTGCTGATGCGGGGGTGGGCCAGGATACGCAGTATTTT,CSADAGVGQDTQYF
TRBV6-4,TRBD1,NA,TRBJ1-1,TGTGCCAGCAGTGTCAATACAGGGGGCAGGACTGAAGCTTTCTTT,CASSVNTGGRTEAFF
TRBV5-1,NA,few,TRBJ2-1,TGCGCCAGCAGCCTGACCCGGGACTTAACTAGCTCCTACAATGAGCAGTTCTTC,CASSLTRDLTSSYNEQFF
TRBV28,NA,NA,TRBJ2-7,TGTGCCAGCAGCTTGCCGGGACTGTCCTACGAGCAGTACTTC,CASSLPGLSYEQYF
TRBV12-3/TRBV12-4,NA,few,TRBJ1-5,TGTGCCAGCAGTTTACCCGCGGCCAGGGGCAATCAGCCCCAGCATTTT,CASSLPAARGNQPQHF
TRBV28,TRBD1,few,TRBJ1-5,TGTGCCAGCAGTTTCCTCGACAGGGGACCTGTGGGGTACCCCCAGCATTTT,CASSFLDRGPVGYPQHF
TRBV6-2/TRBV6-3,TRBD1,NA,TRBJ1-1,TGTGCCAGCAGTTACCGGACAGGGATCAGTGAAGCTTTCTTT,CASSYRTGISEAFF
TRBV4-3,NA,NA,TRBJ1-3,TGCGCCAGCAGCCAGACAGGATATAGAAACACCATATATTTT,CASSQTGYRNTIYF
TRBV7-2,NA,NA,TRBJ2-5,TGTGCCAGCAGCTTTGGACTTCAAGAGACCCAGTACTTC,CASSFGLQETQYF
TRBV5-6,NA,few,TRBJ1-1,TGTGCCAGCAGCCCGGGGTCGCGGCTGAACACTGAAGCTTTCTTT,CASSPGSRLNTEAFF
TRBV20-1,NA,NA,TRBJ2-4,TGCAGTGCTAGGTGGCAGGGGAACATTCAGTACTTC,CSARWQGNIQYF
TRBV5-1,NA,NA,TRBJ2-5,TGCGCCAGCAGCTTCCAAGAGACCCAGTACTTC,CASSFQETQYF